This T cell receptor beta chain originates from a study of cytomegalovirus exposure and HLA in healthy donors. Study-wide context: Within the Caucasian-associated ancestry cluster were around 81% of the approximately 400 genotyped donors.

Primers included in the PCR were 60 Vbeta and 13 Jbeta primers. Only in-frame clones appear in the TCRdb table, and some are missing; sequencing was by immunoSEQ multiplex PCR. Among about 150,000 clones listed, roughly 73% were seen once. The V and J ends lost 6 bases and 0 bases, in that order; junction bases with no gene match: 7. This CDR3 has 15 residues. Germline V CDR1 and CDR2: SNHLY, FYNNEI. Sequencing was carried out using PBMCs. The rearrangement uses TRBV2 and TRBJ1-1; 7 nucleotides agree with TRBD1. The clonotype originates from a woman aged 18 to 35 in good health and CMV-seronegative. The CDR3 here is CASRVQGLVNTEAFF. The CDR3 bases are TGTGCCAGCAGGGTACAGGGGCTAGTGAACACTGAAGCTTTCTTT.